This T cell receptor beta chain stems from a study of T cells in Graves' hyperthyroidism and ophthalmopathy. This clonotype showed up just once. V lost 4 bases to trimming and J lost 9 bases, with 13 bases between them. CDR1 LNHDA and CDR2 SQIVND come from the germline V gene (reference sequence). The CDR3 is 13 amino acids. Researchers took RNA transcripts and amplified the TCR beta CDR3 regions from them. TCR CDR3 regions were first amplified by RT-PCR with HTBI primers. TCRdb analysed the multiplex PCR reads with MiXCR anew, one entry per CDR3 protein. Of 600,000 to 800,000 distinct CDR3 sequences in the sample, roughly 32% were seen once. Uncontrolled infection, other autoimmune disease, pregnancy or lactation disqualified patients from enrolment.

This sequence originates from a woman in her 40s with Graves' hyperthyroidism. This chain connects TRBV19 to TRBJ2-1; D is uncertain. Input material: blood. Here the CDR3 reads CASSNAAHGEQFF. Written as DNA, the CDR3 is TGTGCCAGTAGTAATGCGGCCCACGGTGAGCAGTTCTTC.